Listed here are 22 T cell receptor beta chains from one sample, sequenced in a study of cytomegalovirus exposure and HLA in healthy donors. With 60 Vbeta and 13 Jbeta primers, the PCR was carried out. Assay used: immunoSEQ multiplex PCR; TCRdb lists only in-frame clones, some missing. The sample has about 130,000 clones. Sequencing was performed on PBMCs. The receptors originated from a man in his late teens or twenties in good health and CMV-seronegative.

V is TRBV9 and J is TRBJ2-5; D unclear. Trimming removed 4 bases at V and 1 base at J, with 11 bases between. The germline V gene has CDR1 SGDLS and CDR2 YYNGEE. The CDR3 loop spans 14 amino acids. The CDR3 region is CASSPRLVQETQYF. Written as DNA, the CDR3 is TGTGCCAGCAGCCCACGGTTGGTCCAAGAGACCCAGTACTTC.

DNA for the CDR3: TGTGCCAGCAGTTCCCGGGACAGACACACAGATACGCAGTATTTT. This gives the protein CASSSRDRHTDTQYF. The chain uses TRBV7-9 and TRBJ2-3, with 7 bases matching TRBD1. CDR3 length: 15 amino acids. V shed 6 bases, J shed 2 bases, and the junction held 8 bases outside the gene matches. Germline V gives CDR1 SEHNR, CDR2 FQNEAQ (reference sequence).

The chain employs TRBV27 and TRBJ2-7, with 10 nucleotides matching TRBD1. V lost 6 bases to trimming and J lost 6 bases; unmatched junction nucleotides: 2. The CDR3 is 12 amino acids. CDR1 is MNHEY and CDR2 is SMNVEV in the germline V gene (reference sequence). CDR3 coding DNA: TGTGCCAGCAGCCGGGACAGGGGCGAGCAGTACTTC. Translation gives CASSRDRGEQYF.

This chain connects TRBV4-3 to TRBJ2-7, with TRBD1 matching 7 bases. The trim removed 1 base at V and 7 bases at J, leaving 7 bases unmatched. Germline V gene data show CDR1 as LGHNA and CDR2 as YSLEER. The CDR3 totals 14 residues. The CDR3, as DNA: TGCGCCAGCAGCCAAGGAAGACAGGGTGGGGAGCAGTACTTC. Protein: CASSQGRQGGEQYF.

The CDR3 loop is CASIDRGGGTFF. Written as DNA, the CDR3 is TGTGCCAGTATCGATAGGGGCGGCGGGACTTTCTTT. The gene calls are TRBV19 and TRBJ1-1; D perhaps matches TRBD1 (5 bases). CDR1 and CDR2 from the germline V gene are LNHDA and SQIVND (reference sequence). The V end lost 7 bases, the J end lost 12 bases, and 18 bases lay between the germline ends. This CDR3 comprises 12 residues. The full variable domain, completed using reference TRBV19 and TRBJ1-1, is DGGITQSPKYLFRKEGQNVTLSCEQNLNHDAMYWYRQDPGQGLRLIYYSQIVNDFQKGDIAEGYSVSREKKESFPLTVTSAQKNPTAFYLCASIDRGGGTFFGQGTRLTVV.

The chain has TRBV28 and TRBJ1-4; 7 positions agree with TRBD1. The V and J ends lost 6 bases and 4 bases, in that order; junction bases with no gene match: 5. CDR1 and CDR2 from the germline V gene are MDHEN and SYDVKM. The length of the CDR3 is 14 residues. The CDR3 protein is CASRGTDYNEKLFF. The DNA for the CDR3 is TGTGCCAGCAGGGGGACAGACTATAATGAAAAACTGTTTTTT.

The gene calls are TRBV18 and TRBJ2-3; TRBD1 is a possible D gene (6 bases). Trimming cost V 0 bases and J 1 base, with 11 bases left between them. CDR3 length equals 16 residues. Germline loops: CDR1 KGHSH, CDR2 LQKENI. DNA for the CDR3: TGTGCCAGCTCACCACCGCCCAGGGGAGGCACAGATACGCAGTATTTT. It specifies CASSPPPRGGTDTQYF.

V and J are TRBV27 and TRBJ2-7; tentatively, D is TRBD1 (6 bases). The CDR3 is made up of 15 amino acids. Trimming shortened V by 4 bases and J by 6 bases, and 19 bases separated the two germline ends. The germline V gene has CDR1 MNHEY and CDR2 SMNVEV (reference sequence). CDR3 region: CASSSGTRNGLEQYF. DNA for the CDR3: TGTGCCAGCAGTTCCGGGACACGGAATGGGCTCGAGCAGTACTTC.

The V call is TRBV5-5, the J call TRBJ2-7; 7 nucleotides agree with TRBD1. The J segment lost 3 bases and the V segment lost 2 bases, leaving 11 bases of the junction unmatched. Germline V gives CDR1 SGHKS, CDR2 YYEKEE (reference sequence). This CDR3 contains 16 residues. For the CDR3, the DNA is TGTGCCAGCAGCTTCTCTCCGGACAGGTTAGACTACGAGCAGTACTTC. This sequence encodes CASSFSPDRLDYEQYF.

This clone counts as medium-sized by frequency. V usage is TRBV11-2 and J usage is TRBJ2-7; 8 bases align to TRBD1. V shed 6 bases and J 5 bases; nucleotides not matched to a gene: 6. There are 13 residues in the CDR3. Germline V gives CDR1 SGHAT, CDR2 FQNNGV. The CDR3 region is CASRAGGEHEQYF. The CDR3 DNA reads as TGTGCCAGCAGGGCAGGGGGCGAGCACGAGCAGTACTTC.

The chain combines TRBV7-9 with TRBJ1-2, with TRBD1 matching over 8 bases. Losses at the gene ends were 5 bases for V and 8 bases for J; bases not matched to a gene: 10. Germline assignment: CDR1 SEHNR and CDR2 FQNEAQ (reference sequence). The CDR3 covers 14 residues. CDR3 nucleotide sequence: TGTGCCAGCAGCCCAGGGACAGGTACAAGAGGCTACACCTTC. Its translation: CASSPGTGTRGYTF. Full variable domain (missing parts from reference TRBV7-9 and TRBJ1-2): DTGVSQNPRHKITKRGQNVTFRCDPISEHNRLYWYRQTLGQGPEFLTYFQNEAQLEKSRLLSDRFSAERPKGSFSTLEIQRTEQGDSAMYLCASSPGTGTRGYTFGSGTRLTVV.

The CDR3 sequence is CASRLGQGRSYEQYF. The CDR3 DNA follows: TGTGCCAGCAGGCTTGGACAGGGCAGATCCTACGAGCAGTACTTC. V and J are TRBV2 and TRBJ2-5; 8 bases map to TRBD1. The end of the DNA aligns better with TRBJ2-7, so the J call may be wrong. Germline lookup yields CDR1 SNHLY and CDR2 FYNNEI. The CDR3 is 15 amino acids.

The V and J genes are TRBV6-6 and TRBJ2-7, with D uncertain. V gave up 2 bases and J gave up 4 bases, with 9 bases separating them. CDR3 size: 13 residues. CDR1 is MNHNY and CDR2 is SVGAGI in the germline V gene (reference sequence). The CDR3 is CASSYAPYYEQYF. In nucleotides, the CDR3 is TGTGCCAGCAGTTACGCACCCTATTACGAGCAGTACTTC.

This rearrangement joins TRBV9 to TRBJ1-5; D remains ambiguous. Trimming left V 7 bases short and J 0 bases short, with 14 bases between. The CDR3 contains 15 residues. CDR1 and CDR2 (germline): SGDLS, YYNGEE. This chain's CDR3 is CASARSGDSNQPQHF. CDR3 coding DNA: TGTGCCAGCGCTAGAAGCGGGGATAGCAATCAGCCCCAGCATTTT.

This chain links TRBV5-1 with TRBJ2-7; no definite D call. The CDR3 length is 15 residues. Germline V gene sequence: CDR1 SGHRS, CDR2 YFSETQ. Trimming took off 2 bases at V and 0 bases at J, with 12 bases between the two ends. This CDR3 reads CASSFWPGGSYEQYF. The DNA for the CDR3 is TGCGCCAGCAGCTTTTGGCCTGGCGGCTCCTACGAGCAGTACTTC.

This rearrangement joins TRBV13 to TRBJ2-7; D is possibly TRBD1 (6 bases). From germline, CDR1 is PRHDT and CDR2 FYEKMQ (reference sequence). V lost 5 bases to trimming and J lost 2 bases, with 22 bases between them. The CDR3 has 17 amino acids. The CDR3 loop is CASSPPQPQGAAYEQYF. Written as DNA, the CDR3 is TGTGCCAGCAGCCCCCCACAACCACAGGGTGCGGCCTACGAGCAGTACTTC.

The chain joins TRBV6-6 to TRBJ1-2, with D possibly TRBD1 on 5 matching bases. Trimming took 4 bases from V and 3 from J, leaving 18 bases between them. The germline V gene has CDR1 MNHNY and CDR2 SVGAGI (reference sequence). The CDR3 extends over 16 amino acids. This CDR3 reads CASSSPRQFYDYGYTF. The CDR3, as DNA: TGTGCCAGCAGTTCACCTCGACAGTTTTATGACTATGGCTACACCTTC.

This chain links TRBV11-2 with TRBJ1-1, with a weak D call TRBD1 (5 bases). The CDR3 contains 14 residues. V lost 1 base and J 0 bases, leaving 6 bases between the germline ends. Germline assignment: CDR1 SGHAT and CDR2 FQNNGV. The CDR3 region is CASSLGGVNTEAFF. The CDR3 DNA is TGTGCCAGCAGCTTAGGGGGGGTGAACACTGAAGCTTTCTTT.

The genes are TRBV5-1 and TRBJ1-5, with D perhaps matching TRBD1 (5 bases). The CDR3 has 14 residues. Deletions cut 4 bases from V and 7 bases from J, with 15 bases between. Germline values: CDR1 SGHRS, CDR2 YFSETQ. The CDR3 reads CASSPWGGEQPQHF. For the CDR3, the DNA is TGCGCCAGCAGCCCGTGGGGAGGGGAGCAGCCCCAGCATTTT.

The chain recombines TRBV27 with TRBJ2-7; the match to TRBD2 covers 10 bases. V lost 5 bases to trimming and J lost 6 bases; unmatched junction nucleotides: 10. This CDR3 comprises 15 residues. Germline CDR1 MNHEY, CDR2 SMNVEV (reference sequence). CDR3 in amino acids: CASSTKRGGRGEQYF. Written as DNA, the CDR3 is TGTGCCAGCAGTACGAAGCGGGGGGGCCGTGGCGAGCAGTACTTC.

Notes on this clone: The junction shows a germline mismatch at one end, possibly a read error. The gene calls are TRBV7-6 and TRBJ1-4, with 8 bases aligning to TRBD1. Germline CDR1 SGHVS, CDR2 FNYEAQ. The CDR3 runs 15 residues. CDR3 coding DNA: TGTGCCAGCAGCCCTTACCCTGGACAGGGCACGAAACTGTCTTTT. The encoded protein is CASSPYPGQGTKLSF.

The rearrangement joins TRBV19 to TRBJ2-3; D possibly corresponds to TRBD2 (6 bases). Germline assignment: CDR1 LNHDA and CDR2 SQIVND (reference sequence). V lost 4 bases to trimming and J lost 0 bases, with 11 bases between them. CDR3 length: 15 amino acids. This CDR3 is CASSTGTPSTDTQYF. CDR3 nucleotides: TGTGCCAGTAGTACCGGGACTCCTAGCACAGATACGCAGTATTTT.